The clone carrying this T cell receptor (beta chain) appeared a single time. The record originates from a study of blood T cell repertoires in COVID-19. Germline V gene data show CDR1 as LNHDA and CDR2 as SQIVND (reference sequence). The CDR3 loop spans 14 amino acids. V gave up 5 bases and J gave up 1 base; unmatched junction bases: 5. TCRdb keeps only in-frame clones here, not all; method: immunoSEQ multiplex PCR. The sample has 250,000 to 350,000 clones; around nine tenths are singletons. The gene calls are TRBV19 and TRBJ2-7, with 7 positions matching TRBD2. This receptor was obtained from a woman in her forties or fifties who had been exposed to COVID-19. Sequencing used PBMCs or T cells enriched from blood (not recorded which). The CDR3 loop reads CASSPRAGSYEQYF. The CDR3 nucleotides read TGTGCCAGTAGTCCTCGAGCGGGATCCTACGAGCAGTACTTC.